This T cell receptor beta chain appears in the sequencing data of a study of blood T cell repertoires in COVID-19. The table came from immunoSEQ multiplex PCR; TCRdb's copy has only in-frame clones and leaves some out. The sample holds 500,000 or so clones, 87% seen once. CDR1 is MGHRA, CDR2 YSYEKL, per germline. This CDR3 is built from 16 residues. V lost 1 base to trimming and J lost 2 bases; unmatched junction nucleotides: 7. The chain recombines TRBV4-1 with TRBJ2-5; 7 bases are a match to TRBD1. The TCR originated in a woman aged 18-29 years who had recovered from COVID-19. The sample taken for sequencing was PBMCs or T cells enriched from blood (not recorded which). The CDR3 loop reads CASSQGQGRTQETQYF. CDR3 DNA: TGCGCCAGCAGCCAAGGACAGGGAAGAACTCAAGAGACCCAGTACTTC.